These 32 T cell receptor beta chains share one sample of origin, sequenced in a study of regulatory dendritic cells for organ transplantation (dated by TCRdb to the late 2010s). The method behind the library was the immunoSEQ multiplex PCR assay. Drawn from immuneACCESS, this table holds only the in-frame rearrangements with V and J called that TCRdb kept. Clones are partly lost; checked studies trace under half to an unresolved V gene and leave the rest unexplained. The sample records approximately 35,000 clones, roughly nine tenths of which are singletons. The ten biggest clones cover more than 0.055% of the sample. The sample consisted of naive CD4+ T cells from blood. This specimen's cell subset or site label, interpreted: CD45RA+ naive T cells. Every receptor here comes from a human donor in good health.

This clone was detected only a few times. The genes are TRBV4-3 and TRBJ2-7; D call uncertain. The CDR3 is 13 residues long. The V gene lost 0 bases and the J gene lost 3 bases, with 6 bases spanning the gap. Per the germline V gene, CDR1 is LGHNA and CDR2 is YSLEER. The chain's CDR3 is CASSQDVRYEQYF. CDR3 DNA: TGCGCCAGCAGCCAAGATGTGCGCTACGAGCAGTACTTC.

V usage is TRBV7-6 and J usage is TRBJ1-2; D unresolved. The CDR3 covers 14 residues. CDR1 SGHVS and CDR2 FNYEAQ come from the germline V gene. The V end was cut by 5 bases, the J end by 6 bases, with 16 bases between. The DNA of the CDR3 is TGTGCCAGCAGCCTCGAGACGGGCCTCCATGGCTACACCTTC. This translates into CASSLETGLHGYTF.

The chain joins TRBV6-6 to TRBJ2-1; 8 bases are shared with TRBD2. Germline assignment: CDR1 MNHNY and CDR2 SVGAGI (reference sequence). V shed 5 bases and J 9 bases; nucleotides not matched to a gene: 12. The CDR3 is 15 residues long. In DNA, the CDR3 is TGTGCCAGCAGTGAGCCCCCTATAGCGGGGTTTGAGCAGTTCTTC. Residues: CASSEPPIAGFEQFF.

The chain couples TRBV5-5 to TRBJ2-3; D remains unclear. Germline V lookup: CDR1 SGHKS, CDR2 YYEKEE (reference sequence). Trimming left V 4 bases short and J 0 bases short, with 9 bases between. The CDR3 runs to 14 residues. CDR3 region: CASSLASSTDTQYF. Here the CDR3 DNA reads TGTGCCAGCAGCCTGGCCAGTAGCACAGATACGCAGTATTTT.

This sequence joins TRBV6-5 and TRBJ2-5; 9 bases fit TRBD2. This CDR3 contains 14 residues. Germline trimming cut 7 bases from V and 2 bases from J; bases unmatched to any gene: 5. The germline V gene encodes CDR1 MNHEY and CDR2 SVGAGI. The CDR3 loop is CASIPAGGQETQYF. The CDR3 DNA is TGTGCCAGCATCCCCGCGGGAGGGCAAGAGACCCAGTACTTC.

This clone was picked up one time. This CDR3 reads CASRGSFATQYF. The CDR3 nucleotides read TGTGCCAGCAGGGGTAGCTTTGCTACGCAGTATTTT. J is TRBJ2-3 and V is TRBV2; D gene unclear. V was trimmed by 6 bases and J by 8 bases, leaving 12 bases between them. This CDR3 has 12 amino acids. Germline V gene sequence: CDR1 SNHLY, CDR2 FYNNEI. The entire variable domain, with the rest obtained from reference TRBV2 and TRBJ2-3, is as follows: EPEVTQTPSHQVTQMGQEVILRCVPISNHLYFYWYRQILGQKVEFLVSFYNNEISEKSEIFDDQFSVERPDGSNFTLKIRSTKLEDSAMYFCASRGSFATQYFGPGTRLTVL.

The chain employs TRBV25-1 and TRBJ1-2, with TRBD1 as a possible D gene (5 bases). Germline CDR1 reads MGHDK; CDR2 reads SYGVNS. V was clipped by 3 bases and J by 8 bases, with 19 bases between them. This CDR3 comprises 15 residues. The CDR3 DNA reads TGTGCCAGCAGTGATACGGGACGGATAATGGAGGGCTACACCTTC. Amino acids: CASSDTGRIMEGYTF.

V is TRBV9 and J is TRBJ2-2; D gene ambiguous. The CDR3 loop spans 13 amino acids. V dropped 1 base and J dropped 7 bases, with 8 bases sitting between them. The germline V gene has CDR1 SGDLS and CDR2 YYNGEE. The CDR3 region is CASSVLDGGELFF. The CDR3 DNA reads TGTGCCAGCAGCGTACTGGACGGCGGGGAGCTGTTTTTT.

The sample holds a few counts of this clone. The rearrangement links TRBV7-9 to TRBJ2-2, with 7 nucleotides matching TRBD2. Germline values: CDR1 SEHNR, CDR2 FQNEAQ (reference sequence). This CDR3 comprises 14 residues. Losses at the gene ends were 6 bases for V and 2 bases for J; bases not matched to a gene: 3. The DNA of the CDR3 is TGTGCCAGCAGAGGGACTACCAACACCGGGGAGCTGTTTTTT. Translating gives CASRGTTNTGELFF.

Only one count was recorded for this clone. The chain recombines TRBV4-3 with TRBJ2-5; D may be TRBD1 (6 bases). CDR1 and CDR2 from the germline V gene are LGHNA and YSLEER. The CDR3 loop spans 16 amino acids. V lost 1 base and J lost 5, with 17 bases in between. CDR3 sequence: CASSQGARGVTETQYF. As DNA, the CDR3 is TGCGCCAGCAGCCAAGGAGCCAGGGGAGTCACGGAGACCCAGTACTTC.

CDR3 in amino acids: CASSYSRDMVNSPLHF. The CDR3 DNA reads as TGTGCCAGCAGTTACTCGAGGGACATGGTTAATTCACCCCTCCACTTT. This chain links TRBV6-5 with TRBJ1-6, with D perhaps TRBD1 (6 bases). V was pared by 0 bases and J by 6 bases, with 12 bases between. Germline CDR1 reads MNHEY; CDR2 reads SVGAGI. CDR3 length: 16 residues.

V usage is TRBV5-4 and J usage is TRBJ2-7, with TRBD1 matching 11 bases. J was trimmed by 6 bases and V by 4 bases; bases with no gene match: 9. This CDR3 has 15 residues. In germline, CDR1 is SGHNT, CDR2 YYREEE (reference sequence). In DNA form, the CDR3 reads TGTGCCAGCAGCCGGCTGGACAGGGGGCTTTTCGAGCAGTACTTC. Translation: CASSRLDRGLFEQYF.

V usage is TRBV7-3 and J usage is TRBJ2-3; D is uncertain. The length of the CDR3 is 11 residues. The ends were cut back, 6 bases at V and 5 bases at J, with 6 bases in the middle. Germline V gives CDR1 SGHTA, CDR2 FQGTGA. In DNA, the CDR3 is TGTGCCAGCAGTGACGGAGATACGCAGTATTTT. Translating gives CASSDGDTQYF.

The rearrangement uses TRBV2 and TRBJ1-1; the D is unclear. V was pared by 7 bases and J by 0 bases, with 9 bases between. Germline lookup yields CDR1 SNHLY and CDR2 FYNNEI. The CDR3 covers 13 residues. The DNA for the CDR3 is TGTGCCAGCATATTCTGGATGAACACTGAAGCTTTCTTT. This codes for CASIFWMNTEAFF.

The V gene is TRBV2, the J gene TRBJ2-5; D is ambiguous. Germline CDR1 and CDR2: SNHLY and FYNNEI. This CDR3 is built from 11 residues. V lost 6 bases and J 2 bases, leaving 4 bases between the germline ends. The CDR3 nucleotides are TGTGCCAGCAGACAACAAGAGACCCAGTACTTC. Protein sequence: CASRQQETQYF.

This chain links TRBV10-1 with TRBJ2-1; 12 bases line up with TRBD2. The ends lost 2 bases at V and 8 bases at J; junction bases unmatched: 4. The germline V gene encodes CDR1 WNHNN and CDR2 SYGVQD (reference sequence). This CDR3 is 15 amino acids long. CDR3 sequence (DNA): TGCGCCAGCAGTGAGGGACTAGCGGGATTTGATGAGCAGTTCTTC. Its translation: CASSEGLAGFDEQFF.

The gene calls are TRBV28 and TRBJ2-5; no firm D call. The CDR3 is made up of 16 amino acids. Trimming cost V 5 bases and J 13 bases, with 29 bases left between them. Germline V CDR1 and CDR2: MDHEN, SYDVKM. The CDR3 bases are TGTGCCAGCAGTCTCAACACCGCCCCCGTTCGATTAAAGATGTACTTC. Translated: CASSLNTAPVRLKMYF.

The V call is TRBV7-3, the J call TRBJ2-3; the match to TRBD1 covers 11 bases. Germline CDR1 is SGHTA and CDR2 is FQGTGA. The V segment lost 6 bases and the J segment 4 bases; nucleotides outside the gene matches: 9. The CDR3 is 16 amino acids. CDR3 residues: CASSTGQGALSDTQYF. The CDR3, as DNA: TGTGCCAGCAGTACCGGACAGGGGGCGCTTTCAGATACGCAGTATTTT.

This chain links TRBV4-2 with TRBJ1-5; D might be TRBD1 (6 bases). Germline lookup yields CDR1 LGHNA and CDR2 YNFKEQ. The ends were cut back, 0 bases at V and 5 bases at J, with 23 bases in the middle. There are 19 residues in the CDR3. CDR3 amino acids: CASSQDVARGRGGHQPQHF. The DNA of the CDR3 is TGTGCCAGCAGCCAAGATGTAGCGAGAGGCAGGGGAGGACATCAGCCCCAGCATTTT.

This chain joins TRBV7-2 and TRBJ2-2; D ambiguous. This CDR3 spans 14 amino acids. Germline CDR1 and CDR2: SGHTA and FQGNSA. The V and J ends lost 1 base and 3 bases respectively, with 6 bases between them. This CDR3 reads CASSLGRDTGELFF. CDR3 coding DNA: TGTGCCAGCAGCTTAGGCAGAGACACCGGGGAGCTGTTTTTT.

V usage is TRBV7-2 and J usage is TRBJ2-7; no reliable D call. This CDR3 has 12 residues. CDR1 SGHTA and CDR2 FQGNSA come from the germline V gene. With 5 bases removed from V and 6 bases from J, the gap between germline ends came to 11 bases. CDR3 sequence: CASSRSSSEQYF. CDR3 DNA sequence: TGTGCCAGCAGCCGTTCTAGTAGCGAGCAGTACTTC.

The chain recombines TRBV6-6 with TRBJ2-2, with D unresolved. The CDR3 covers 15 residues. Trimming shortened V by 2 bases and J by 1 base, and 8 bases separated the two germline ends. The germline V gene encodes CDR1 MNHNY and CDR2 SVGAGI (reference sequence). The CDR3 bases are TGTGCCAGCAGTTACGCAGGATGGAACACCGGGGAGCTGTTTTTT. It codes for CASSYAGWNTGELFF.

V is TRBV30 and J is TRBJ2-1, with 11 bases aligning to TRBD2. The CDR3 has 14 amino acids. Germline V gene lookup returns CDR1 GTSNPN and CDR2 SVGIG (reference sequence). The J segment lost 8 bases and the V segment lost 3 bases, leaving 6 bases of the junction unmatched. The CDR3 protein is CAWSASGGFYEQFF. The CDR3 nucleotides read TGTGCCTGGAGCGCTAGCGGGGGGTTCTATGAGCAGTTCTTC.

This chain uses TRBV4-1 with TRBJ2-1, with D tentatively TRBD2 (5 bases). Germline V gene lookup returns CDR1 MGHRA and CDR2 YSYEKL. The CDR3 loop spans 15 amino acids. Trimming left V 3 bases short and J 3 bases short, with 12 bases between. The CDR3 sequence: CASSHASRRYNEQFF. CDR3 DNA: TGCGCCAGCAGCCACGCTAGCCGACGCTACAATGAGCAGTTCTTC.

The chain combines TRBV5-5 with TRBJ1-1, with D tentatively TRBD1 (5 bases). This CDR3 is 15 amino acids long. The germline V gene has CDR1 SGHKS and CDR2 YYEKEE (reference sequence). V lost 0 bases and J lost 0, with 9 bases in between. The CDR3 coding sequence is TGTGCCAGCAGCTTGGAGGGACGTCTGAACACTGAAGCTTTCTTT. Translating it yields CASSLEGRLNTEAFF.

V gene TRBV6-6 combines with J gene TRBJ1-5; possible D gene TRBD1, 5 bases. Trimming stripped 3 bases from V and 5 bases from J, with 11 bases between. The V gene's germline CDR1 is MNHNY and CDR2 SVGAGI (reference sequence). The CDR3 sequence is 14 residues long. DNA of the CDR3: TGTGCCAGCAGTTATCGGGAGGGGTATCAGCCCCAGCATTTT. This gives the protein CASSYREGYQPQHF.

J is TRBJ2-7 and V is TRBV15; D is unclear. With 4 bases removed from V and 5 bases from J, the gap between germline ends came to 15 bases. This CDR3 is built from 14 residues. Germline loops: CDR1 LNHNV, CDR2 YYDKDF (reference sequence). CDR3 nucleotide sequence: TGTGCCACCAGCACCAGACCGGTGGTGGACGAGCAGTACTTC. Its protein product is CATSTRPVVDEQYF.

The gene calls are TRBV18 and TRBJ1-4; D gene unclear. From germline, CDR1 is KGHSH and CDR2 LQKENI. Trimming removed 3 bases at V and 0 bases at J, with 20 bases between. The CDR3 totals 19 residues. The CDR3 here is CASSPSLNAVLATNEKLFF. In DNA, the CDR3 is TGTGCCAGCTCACCGTCGCTTAATGCTGTTTTGGCAACTAATGAAAAACTGTTTTTT.

The gene calls are TRBV7-6 and TRBJ2-7; 9 nucleotides match TRBD2. Germline loops: CDR1 SGHVS, CDR2 FNYEAQ. The CDR3 is 16 residues long. V shed 0 bases, J shed 5 bases, and the junction held 8 bases outside the gene matches. DNA of the CDR3: TGTGCCAGCAGCTTAGCGCATAGCGGGAGTAACCACGAGCAGTACTTC. This sequence encodes CASSLAHSGSNHEQYF.

This chain joins TRBV9 and TRBJ1-6; D gene unclear. Germline CDR1 is SGDLS and CDR2 is YYNGEE. This CDR3 has 14 residues. V lost 4 bases and J lost 7, with 12 bases in between. For the CDR3, the DNA is TGTGCCAGCAGCTCTTATATGGCCAATTCACCCCTCCACTTT. Amino acids: CASSSYMANSPLHF.

The CDR3, as DNA: TGTGCCAGCAGCTATTACCCAGAGGGCTACACCTTC. Its translation is CASSYYPEGYTF. This sequence joins TRBV7-9 and TRBJ1-2; no reliable D call. Germline V gene data show CDR1 as SEHNR and CDR2 as FQNEAQ (reference sequence). Trimming took 4 bases from V and 8 from J, leaving 11 bases between them. This CDR3 is 12 amino acids long.

This clone appeared once. The chain has TRBV7-2 and TRBJ2-2, with D maybe TRBD2 (6 bases). Germline CDR1 SGHTA, CDR2 FQGNSA. With 3 bases removed from V and 3 bases from J, the gap between germline ends came to 14 bases. The CDR3 sequence is 16 residues long. Here the CDR3 reads CASSFLLARDTGELFF. The CDR3, as DNA: TGTGCCAGCAGCTTTTTGCTAGCGAGAGACACCGGGGAGCTGTTTTTT.